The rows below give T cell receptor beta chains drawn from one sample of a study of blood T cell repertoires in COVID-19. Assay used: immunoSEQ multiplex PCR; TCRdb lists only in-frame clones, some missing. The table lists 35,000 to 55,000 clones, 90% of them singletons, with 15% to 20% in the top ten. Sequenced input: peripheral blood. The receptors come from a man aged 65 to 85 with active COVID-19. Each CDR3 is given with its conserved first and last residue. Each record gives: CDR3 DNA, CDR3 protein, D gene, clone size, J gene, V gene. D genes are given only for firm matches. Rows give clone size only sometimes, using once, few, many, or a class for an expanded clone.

TGTGCCAGCAGTTACGAGGTCGAGCGGGGGCGCACAGATACGCAGTATTTT | CASSYEVERGRTDTQYF | TRBD2 | once | TRBJ2-3 | TRBV6-2/TRBV6-3
TGCGCCAGCAGCCAAGAGGGACAAGATCACTATGGCTACACCTTC | CASSQEGQDHYGYTF | NA | NA | TRBJ1-2 | TRBV4-3
TGTGCCAGCAGCCACCGGACAGGCACCTACAATGAGCAGTTCTTC | CASSHRTGTYNEQFF | TRBD1 | NA | TRBJ2-1 | TRBV11-3
TGTGCCAGCAGCTCTGGACTAGCGCCTGATCAAGATACGCAGTATTTT | CASSSGLAPDQDTQYF | TRBD2 | NA | TRBJ2-3 | TRBV28
TGTGCCAGCAGCCTTGGACGAGGGAAATACTATGGCTACACCTTC | CASSLGRGKYYGYTF | NA | NA | TRBJ1-2 | TRBV5-8
TGCAGCGTTGTCGAAGGGGCGGACTATGGCTACACCTTC | CSVVEGADYGYTF | NA | NA | TRBJ1-2 | TRBV29-1
TGTGCCACCAGCAGAGTGGTGACTAGCGGGAGGGATACGCAGTATTTT | CATSRVVTSGRDTQYF | TRBD2 | NA | TRBJ2-3 | TRBV15
TGTGCCAGCGGCCTCAGTGAGCAGTTCTTC | CASGLSEQFF | NA | NA | TRBJ2-1 | TRBV7-2
TGTGCCACCAGTGATTTCACGGGACACTCTGGAAACACCATATATTTT | CATSDFTGHSGNTIYF | NA | NA | TRBJ1-3 | TRBV24-1
TGTGCCAGCAGCTTGGGTAGCGTCCAAGAGACCCAGTACTTC | CASSLGSVQETQYF | NA | NA | TRBJ2-5 | TRBV5-4
TGCGCCAGCAGCCAAGATCGGGGAGGGTACAATGAGCAGTTCTTC | CASSQDRGGYNEQFF | TRBD2 | NA | TRBJ2-1 | TRBV4-1
TGTGCCAGCAACCCGACTAGCGGGAGTCCCTACGAGCAGTACTTC | CASNPTSGSPYEQYF | TRBD2 | NA | TRBJ2-7 | TRBV2
TGTGCCAGCAGTTACGGGCTGCCGCTGAACACCGGGGAGCTGTTTTTT | CASSYGLPLNTGELFF | NA | NA | TRBJ2-2 | TRBV6-5
TGTGCCAGCAGCACGACAGGCTTATATGGCTACACCTTC | CASSTTGLYGYTF | NA | NA | TRBJ1-2 | TRBV2
TGTGCCAGCAGCCGAACTAGCGAACCTCTTGGAAATGAGCAGTTCTTC | CASSRTSEPLGNEQFF | TRBD2 | NA | TRBJ2-1 | TRBV11-3
TGCGCCAGCAGCCAAGATCATATGAGGGCCCAGTACTTC | CASSQDHMRAQYF | NA | NA | TRBJ2-5 | TRBV4-3
TGTGCCAGCAGCCCCGCCCGGGACAGTCGGGGGTGGACCCAGTACTTC | CASSPARDSRGWTQYF | NA | NA | TRBJ2-5 | TRBV4-2
TGCGCCAGCAGCCAAGACAGGGGTCCCTACAATGAGCAGTTCTTC | CASSQDRGPYNEQFF | NA | once | TRBJ2-1 | TRBV4-3
TGTGCCAGCAGTGTGGCTAGCGGGAGGGCCGGGAATGAGCAGTTCTTC | CASSVASGRAGNEQFF | TRBD2 | NA | TRBJ2-1 | TRBV25-1
TGTGCCAGTAGTAGTAGGGACAGGGGATTGGCCGGGGAGCTGTTTTTT | CASSSRDRGLAGELFF | TRBD1 | NA | TRBJ2-2 | TRBV19
TGTGCCATCAGGGGGGGAGGAGGGGCCTACGAGCAGTACTTC | CAIRGGGGAYEQYF | NA | NA | TRBJ2-7 | TRBV10-3
TGTGCCAGCTCACCTCTACCAGGTCAGGGGGGTGGCTACACCTTC | CASSPLPGQGGGYTF | TRBD1 | NA | TRBJ1-2 | TRBV18
TGTGCCAGCAGCTTAGAACCCCTGCGGAGAAACATTCAGTACTTC | CASSLEPLRRNIQYF | NA | NA | TRBJ2-4 | TRBV7-3
TGTGCCAGCACCCGTAGCCCCACTAGCACAGATACGCAGTATTTT | CASTRSPTSTDTQYF | NA | once | TRBJ2-3 | TRBV9
TGTGCCAGCAGTTGGGCAGCTACAACTAATGAAAAACTGTTTTTT | CASSWAATTNEKLFF | NA | NA | TRBJ1-4 | TRBV27
TGTGCCAGCAGCTTTGCGGGACTAGCGGGAGGGAATGAGCAGTTCTTC | CASSFAGLAGGNEQFF | TRBD2 | NA | TRBJ2-1 | TRBV7-9
TGTGCCACCAGTGATCCACGGGACAGGACCTACGAGCAGTACTTC | CATSDPRDRTYEQYF | TRBD1 | NA | TRBJ2-7 | TRBV24-1
TGTGCCTCTCCTTGGGCATCCATTCAGTACTTC | CASPWASIQYF | NA | NA | TRBJ2-4 | TRBV5-8